Sequencing of this T cell receptor beta chain was carried out in a study of shared clonotypes between healthy human individuals. Produced via immunoSEQ multiplex PCR; TCRdb's table is partial and in-frame only. Here the sample spans over 2 million clones, 90% to 95% being singletons. The CD4+ fraction was divided into a CD45RA+ naive subset and a CD45RA-negative memory subset. Trimming took 4 bases from V and 1 from J, leaving 13 bases between them. The CDR3 is 15 residues long. Germline CDR1 is LNHDA and CDR2 is SQIVND (reference sequence). Comments on this clone: The antigen is not known.

Study results and limitations: Sorted-subset sequencing, rarefaction showed, was incomplete despite large depth. Shared clonotypes: about 5% naive CD4, roughly 3.8% naive CD8, less than 2.5% memory CD4, 0.4% to 0.5% memory CD8. Depth of sequencing was expected to influence donor clonotype sharing.

The sequencing input was naive CD4+ T cells sorted from blood. The subset: CD45RA+ positively selected. The chain employs TRBV19 and TRBJ1-1, with a weak D call TRBD1 (6 bases). The clonotype comes from a man aged 18 to 30 in good health. CDR3 nucleotide sequence: TGTGCCAGTAGTAACATTGGGGGGCCGAACACTGAAGCTTTCTTT. It encodes CASSNIGGPNTEAFF.